This T cell receptor beta chain was profiled in a study of vaccination and CD4 T cells after COVID-19 (dated by TCRdb to 2022 to 2024). Notes on the research overall: Convalescent patients had a positive SARS-CoV-2 result on nasal swab PCR, and of these patients, nine had mild disease and one had severe disease. The convalescent cohort included six males and four females, with two Hispanic individuals, seven Caucasians, two Asians and one multiracial person. Participants received two doses of either the Pfizer-BioNTech BNT162b2 vaccine (n=8) or the Moderna mRNA-1273 vaccine (n=2). Post-COVID blood samples from convalescent patients were collected a median of roughly 100 days after diagnosis, with a range of 35 to 161 days. Post-vaccine blood samples were taken a median of about 70 days after the second vaccine dose, with a range of about 13 to 250 days. For three convalescent patients, samples were collected at an early post-vaccination timepoint (day 14) as well as at a late post-vaccination timepoint (days 161 to 241). Overlapping spike peptide pools from SARS-CoV-2 and from the common cold coronaviruses HCoV-NL63, HCoV-OC43 and HCoV-229E were used as culture stimuli. In control cultures, a CEFX viral epitope pool was used as positive control, an HIV-1 Nef peptide pool was used as negative control, or no peptide was added. In ten to eleven COVID-19 convalescent patients and a few infection-naive healthy vaccine recipients, researchers compared the spike-specific CD4+ TCR repertoire from before mRNA vaccination with the repertoire from after. Summary of the overall study and its limitations: Among convalescent patients, a median about 90% of the SARS-CoV-2-reactive clones seen after vaccination appeared only after vaccination, which suggests priming specific to the vaccine. Of the vaccine-specific clones in convalescent patients, 304 of 307, or nearly all, reacted only to SARS-CoV-2 spike and did not cross-react with common cold coronaviruses. Although the median number of SARS-CoV-2-reactive clonotypes went up from 20 to 25 after infection to some 37 after vaccination, the increase was not significant. The number of convalescent patients in the study was relatively small, and the study did not examine early timepoints following natural infection.

The junction carries 11 bases between V and J, which are trimmed by 1 base and 6 bases respectively. The germline V gene encodes CDR1 SGHTA and CDR2 FQGNSA. Inclusive of the bounding cysteine and phenylalanine, the CDR3 is 14 residues long. The sequence is cut down to CDR3 DNA, 42 bases in frame from base 1. As for this clonotype: There is no known antigen for this receptor. No clone much larger than this one lies a single base away; base qualities are absent.

The sample's time point label, decoded: late sampling 161 to 241 days after vaccination in a few convalescent patients. The treatment or condition label corresponds to: roughly 10-day PBMC culture with coronavirus spike peptide pools or control peptides (ViraFEST assay). The ViraFEST assay, used in the study, expanded antigen-specific T cells with peptide pools and then identified the expanded clonotypes through TCR sequencing. The convalescent patients' positive SARS-CoV-2 PCR tests fell between March and December 2020, which was before the Alpha, Beta and Delta variants emerged in the United States. Each well held 2 million or so PBMCs cultured in IMDM containing approximately 5.3% human AB serum and 9 to 10 IU/ml IL-2, with roughly 9.2 ug/ml peptide pools added. On days 3 and 7, half of the culture medium was replaced with fresh IL-2-containing medium. After approximately eleven days of culture, CD4+ T cells were isolated by negative selection using the EasySep CD4+ T cell isolation kit. Ficoll-Paque Plus gradient centrifugation was used to isolate PBMCs from whole blood, and the isolated PBMCs were then either used fresh or cryopreserved at -140C. Each culture condition was generally run in triplicate wells.

Library creation used PCR. At the Johns Hopkins FTIC core, DNA from the cultured CD4+ T cells underwent TCR sequencing with the Oncomine TCR Beta short-read assay. The QIAamp micro DNA kit was used to extract genomic DNA from the cultured CD4+ T cells. The Oncomine TCR Beta libraries from cultured CD4+ T cells were pooled using unique dual indexes and then sequenced on an Illumina iSeq 100. The published analysis was carried out like this. Non-productive sequences were removed, and CDR3s that did not start with C, did not end with F or W, or were shorter than 7 amino acids were discarded. The MANAFEST web application was used to identify antigen-specific clonotypes by comparing peptide-stimulated wells against reference wells and other culture wells. To be called positive, a clone needed an FDR below 0.05, an odds ratio above 5, and a productive frequency above 0.1% in at least two of three replicate wells. A clonotype counted as cross-reactive if it showed significant expansion both in the SARS-CoV-2 spike wells and in at least one common cold coronavirus spike condition. Levenshtein distances (stringdist) and unrooted phylogenetic trees (ape) in R version 3.6.1 were used to assess CDR3 homology. TCRdb redid the processing of the public reads, applying fastp at Q25 and MiXCR, and retained in-frame beta chains. Rows with a matching CDR3 protein are joined into one entry that keeps the most common DNA and genes. The V and J calls reflect TCRdb's pipeline rather than the authors' work. The sample yields 15,000 or so distinct CDR3 sequences; under 60% were counted once. Approximately 17% of the sample is held by the ten biggest clonotypes.

This TCR was recovered from a human donor who had recovered from COVID-19. The specimen was CD4+ T cells from blood, cultured in vitro, collected about 7 months after SARS-CoV-2 vaccination. Here the chain combines TRBV7-2 and TRBJ2-3, with the D segment identity uncertain. For the CDR3, the sequence is CASSLVFGGDTQYF. The nucleotide sequence reads TGTGCCAGCAGCTTAGTATTCGGCGGTGATACGCAGTATTTT.